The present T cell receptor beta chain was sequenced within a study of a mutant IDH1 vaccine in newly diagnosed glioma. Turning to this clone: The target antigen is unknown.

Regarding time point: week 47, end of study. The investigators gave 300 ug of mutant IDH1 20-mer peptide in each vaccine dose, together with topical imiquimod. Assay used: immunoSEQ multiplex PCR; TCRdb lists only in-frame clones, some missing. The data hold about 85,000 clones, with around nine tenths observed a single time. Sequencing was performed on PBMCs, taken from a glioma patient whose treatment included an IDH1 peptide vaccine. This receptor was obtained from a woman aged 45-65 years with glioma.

The CDR3 reads CASRSRQGFYEQYF. The CDR3 nucleotides are TGTGCCAGCAGATCGCGACAGGGATTCTACGAGCAGTACTTC. The rearrangement joins TRBV7-9 to TRBJ2-7; 7 bases map to TRBD1. The CDR3 is 14 amino acids. The V gene end was trimmed by 6 bases and the J gene end by 3 bases; junction bases not matched to a gene: 8. Germline V gene data show CDR1 as SEHNR and CDR2 as FQNEAQ (reference sequence). Based on the CDR3 plus reference TRBV7-9 and TRBJ2-7, the full variable domain is DTGVSQNPRHKITKRGQNVTFRCDPISEHNRLYWYRQTLGQGPEFLTYFQNEAQLEKSRLLSDRFSAERPKGSFSTLEIQRTEQGDSAMYLCASRSRQGFYEQYFGPGTRLTVT.